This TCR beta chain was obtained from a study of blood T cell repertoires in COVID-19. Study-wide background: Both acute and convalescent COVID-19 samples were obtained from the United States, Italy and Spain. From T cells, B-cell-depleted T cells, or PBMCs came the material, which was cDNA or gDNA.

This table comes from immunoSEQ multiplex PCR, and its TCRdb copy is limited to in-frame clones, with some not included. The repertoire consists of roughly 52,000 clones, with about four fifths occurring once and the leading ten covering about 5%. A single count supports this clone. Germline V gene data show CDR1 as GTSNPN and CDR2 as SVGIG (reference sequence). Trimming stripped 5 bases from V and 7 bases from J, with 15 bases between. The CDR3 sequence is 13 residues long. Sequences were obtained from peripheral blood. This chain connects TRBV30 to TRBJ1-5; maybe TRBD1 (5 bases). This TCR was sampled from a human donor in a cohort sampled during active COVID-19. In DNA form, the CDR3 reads TGTGCCTGGGCACGAGCCGGGGGGCAGCCCCAGCATTTT. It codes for CAWARAGGQPQHF.